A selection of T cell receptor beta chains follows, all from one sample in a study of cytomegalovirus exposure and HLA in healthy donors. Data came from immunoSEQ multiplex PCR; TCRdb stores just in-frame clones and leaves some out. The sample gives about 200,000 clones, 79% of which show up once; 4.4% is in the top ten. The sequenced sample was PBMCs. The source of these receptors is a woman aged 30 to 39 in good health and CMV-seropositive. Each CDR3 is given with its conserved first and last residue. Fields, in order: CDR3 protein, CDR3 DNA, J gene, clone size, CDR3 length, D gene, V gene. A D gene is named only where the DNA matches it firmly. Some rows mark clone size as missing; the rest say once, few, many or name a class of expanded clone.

CASSLDRSSYNEQFF TGCGCCAGCAGTTTGGACAGGAGCTCCTACAATGAGCAGTTCTTC TRBJ2-1 - 15 TRBD1 TRBV10-1
CASSYPPQVRTEAFF TGTGCCAGCAGTTACCCCCCGCAGGTCCGGACTGAAGCTTTCTTT TRBJ1-1 - 15 - TRBV6-6
CASSSEEGQAHQPQHF TGTGCCAGTAGTTCCGAGGAAGGACAGGCCCATCAGCCCCAGCATTTT TRBJ1-5 - 16 TRBD1 TRBV19
CASSPQGGTEAFF TGTGCCAGCTCACCTCAGGGTGGAACTGAAGCTTTCTTT TRBJ1-1 - 13 - TRBV18
CASRSSGGPAGEQYF TGTGCCAGCAGAAGTAGCGGGGGCCCAGCAGGCGAGCAGTACTTC TRBJ2-7 - 15 TRBD2 TRBV6-6
CATSRDWTSGSGTQYF TGTGCCACCAGCAGAGATTGGACTAGCGGATCGGGTACGCAGTATTTT TRBJ2-3 few 16 TRBD2 TRBV15
CASSYFGGGGTEAFF TGTGCCAGCAGTTACTTCGGTGGGGGGGGTACTGAAGCTTTCTTT TRBJ1-1 - 15 - TRBV6-5
CASSEAEESWRLDNEQFF TGTGCCAGCAGTGAAGCGGAAGAAAGCTGGAGGTTAGACAATGAGCAGTTCTTC TRBJ2-1 - 18 - TRBV6-1
CASSPRTGVDTQYF TGTGCCAGCAGCCCCCGGACTGGGGTGGATACGCAGTATTTT TRBJ2-3 - 14 - TRBV7-2
CASSLTGTGITTEAFF TGCGCCAGCAGCTTAACCGGGACAGGGATTACCACTGAAGCTTTCTTT TRBJ1-1 - 16 TRBD1 TRBV5-1
CASSPLGLAGVGEQFF TGTGCCAGCAGTCCGTTGGGACTAGCGGGAGTTGGTGAGCAGTTCTTC TRBJ2-1 - 16 TRBD2 TRBV27
CASSFSGKTYEQYF TGTGCCAGCAGCTTTTCCGGGAAAACCTACGAGCAGTACTTC TRBJ2-7 once 14 - TRBV7-8
CASSQALQVITEAFF TGTGCCAGCAGCCAAGCGTTACAGGTAATCACTGAAGCTTTCTTT TRBJ1-1 few 15 - TRBV4-2
CASTGSLGYEQYF TGCGCCAGCACTGGGAGCCTCGGTTACGAGCAGTACTTC TRBJ2-7 - 13 - TRBV4-1
CASSPGATNEKLFF TGTGCCAGCAGCCCGGGGGCAACTAATGAAAAACTGTTTTTT TRBJ1-4 - 14 - TRBV27
CASSLWTGRQTQYF TGTGCCAGCAGCTTGTGGACAGGACGGCAGACCCAGTACTTC TRBJ2-5 - 14 TRBD1 TRBV5-6
CASSPTSGGRTDTQYF TGTGCCAGCAGCCCGACTAGCGGGGGGAGGACAGATACGCAGTATTTT TRBJ2-3 - 16 TRBD2 TRBV7-2
CASSATPGTENIQYF TGTGCCAGCAGTGCAACCCCGGGAACCGAAAACATTCAGTACTTC TRBJ2-4 - 15 - TRBV27
CASSPPASGSSYEQYF TGCGCCAGCAGCCCCCCGGCTAGCGGGAGTTCCTACGAGCAGTACTTC TRBJ2-7 - 16 TRBD2 TRBV5-1
CASSPKQTAGDTGELFF TGTGCCAGCAGCCCCAAACAAACAGCAGGGGATACCGGGGAGCTGTTTTTT TRBJ2-2 few 17 - TRBV4-2
CASRLPAVTGSSYNSPLHF TGTGCCAGTCGACTGCCAGCAGTGACAGGGAGCTCCTATAATTCACCCCTCCACTTT TRBJ1-6 - 19 TRBD1 TRBV2
CASSPGRGGVNSGELFF TGCGCCAGCAGCCCAGGCCGCGGGGGTGTAAACTCCGGGGAGCTGTTTTTT TRBJ2-2 - 17 TRBD2 TRBV4-1
CASSPRLADTQYF TGTGCCAGCAGCCCCCGATTAGCAGATACGCAGTATTTT TRBJ2-3 - 13 - TRBV11-3
CASSLIQGAFEQYF TGTGCCAGCAGTTTAATACAGGGGGCGTTCGAGCAGTACTTC TRBJ2-7 - 14 TRBD1 TRBV27
CASSSSKGREQFF TGTGCCAGCAGCTCAAGCAAAGGGAGGGAGCAGTTCTTC TRBJ2-1 - 13 - TRBV7-9
CASSFRDRVRQETQYF TGTGCCAGCAGTTTCAGGGACAGGGTACGCCAAGAGACCCAGTACTTC TRBJ2-5 - 16 TRBD1 TRBV28
CASSQDFRVTDTQYF TGCGCCAGCAGCCAAGATTTTCGGGTAACAGATACGCAGTATTTT TRBJ2-3 - 15 - TRBV4-1
CASKSGTGGAGELFF TGTGCTAGTAAATCCGGGACAGGGGGTGCCGGGGAGCTGTTTTTT TRBJ2-2 - 15 TRBD1 TRBV12-5
CASSPGGTGGETQYF TGTGCCAGCAGCCCCGGGGGGACAGGAGGGGAGACCCAGTACTTC TRBJ2-5 few 15 - TRBV7-2
CSVTGTGLNQPQHF TGCAGCGTCACCGGGACAGGGCTTAATCAGCCCCAGCATTTT TRBJ1-5 few 14 TRBD1 TRBV29-1
CASSAQASDTQYF TGTGCCAGCAGTGCCCAGGCTTCGGATACGCAGTATTTT TRBJ2-3 - 13 - TRBV6-5
CASMRNSGGIPAEAFF TGTGCCAGCATGCGAAACTCCGGGGGGATCCCAGCTGAAGCTTTCTTT TRBJ1-1 few 16 - TRBV7-2
CASSYQGAVYGYTF TGTGCCAGCAGCTACCAGGGGGCCGTTTATGGCTACACCTTC TRBJ1-2 once 14 TRBD1 TRBV5-4
CASSLFPGGSGSTYNEQFF TGTGCCAGCAGCTTGTTCCCCGGGGGTAGCGGGAGTACCTACAATGAGCAGTTCTTC TRBJ2-1 - 19 TRBD2 TRBV11-2
CASSPLPRHSTNYGYTF TGTGCCAGCTCACCACTACCCAGGCACAGCACTAACTATGGCTACACCTTC TRBJ1-2 - 17 - TRBV18
CASSLDREKTEAFF TGTGCCAGCAGCTTGGACAGGGAGAAGACTGAAGCTTTCTTT TRBJ1-1 - 14 TRBD1 TRBV7-2
CASSFQTTGETQYF TGTGCCAGCAGTTTCCAAACTACGGGGGAGACCCAGTACTTC TRBJ2-5 few 14 - TRBV28
CSVESGGGNTGELFF TGCAGCGTTGAATCGGGCGGGGGTAACACCGGGGAGCTGTTTTTT TRBJ2-2 - 15 TRBD2 TRBV29-1
CASSPRGSQPQHF TGTGCCAGCAGCCCGAGGGGGAGCCAGCCCCAGCATTTT TRBJ1-5 - 13 - TRBV7-2
CASSRGGEAFF TGTGCCAGCAGTCGGGGAGGAGAGGCTTTCTTT TRBJ1-1 - 11 - TRBV25-1
CSTLRGTGKPEETQYF TGTTCCACACTCCGCGGGACAGGGAAACCTGAAGAGACCCAGTACTTC TRBJ2-5 - 16 TRBD1 TRBV7-9
CASGLVQGGSRGNQPQHF TGTGCTAGTGGTTTGGTACAGGGAGGGTCGAGGGGCAATCAGCCCCAGCATTTT TRBJ1-5 - 18 - TRBV12-5
CASSQRQGGNDEQYF TGCGCCAGCAGCCAACGACAGGGGGGGAACGACGAGCAGTACTTC TRBJ2-7 - 15 TRBD1 TRBV4-1
CASSPPGLAGNYEQYF TGTGCCAGCAGTCCGCCGGGACTAGCGGGCAACTACGAGCAGTACTTC TRBJ2-7 once 16 TRBD2 TRBV6-6
CASSPTVMGTDTQYF TGTGCCAGCAGCCCGACAGTGATGGGCACAGATACGCAGTATTTT TRBJ2-3 - 15 - TRBV4-2
CASRSSGGSYEQYF TGTGCCAGCAGATCTAGCGGGGGGTCTTACGAGCAGTACTTC TRBJ2-7 - 14 TRBD2 TRBV7-2
CASSSTGRYGYTF TGTGCCAGCAGCTCGACAGGGAGGTATGGCTACACCTTC TRBJ1-2 - 13 TRBD1 TRBV2
CASSYRGEGYGYTF TGTGCCAGCAGTTACCGGGGGGAGGGCTATGGCTACACCTTC TRBJ1-2 - 14 - TRBV6-6
CASSLLGFGYEQYF TGTGCCAGCAGTTTACTCGGGTTCGGGTACGAGCAGTACTTC TRBJ2-7 few 14 - TRBV27
CASSASGRASDTQYF TGTGCCAGCAGCGCTAGCGGGAGGGCCTCAGATACGCAGTATTTT TRBJ2-3 - 15 TRBD2 TRBV9
CSVAGTSQNNEQFF TGCAGCGTTGCCGGGACTAGTCAAAACAATGAGCAGTTCTTC TRBJ2-1 - 14 TRBD2 TRBV29-1
CASRRGRSDNEKLFF TGTGCCAGCAGAAGGGGAAGGTCTGATAATGAAAAACTGTTTTTT TRBJ1-4 - 15 - TRBV7-9
CASSLEGLAGGPPYNEQFF TGTGCCAGCAGCTTGGAAGGACTAGCGGGAGGGCCGCCGTACAATGAGCAGTTCTTC TRBJ2-1 few 19 TRBD2 TRBV7-8
CASYPGGGGAMGYTF TGTGCCAGCTATCCGGGGGGAGGGGGTGCCATGGGCTACACCTTC TRBJ1-2 - 15 - TRBV6-1
CASSILQGGGGYTF TGTGCCAGTAGTATCTTGCAGGGAGGTGGTGGCTACACCTTC TRBJ1-2 - 14 - TRBV19